A single sample is the source of the 30 T cell receptor beta chains below, sequenced in a study of vaccination effects on CD4 cells after COVID-19 (dated 2022 in TCRdb). The antigens for these receptors are not known. In the ViraFEST assay, PBMC were stimulated with viral peptide pools, and antigen-specific CD4+ T cell clonotypes were then identified by expansion using TCR sequencing. After less than eleven days of culture, CD4+ T cells were isolated with the EasySep CD4+ T cell isolation kit. The absence of prior SARS-CoV-2 infection in healthy vaccine recipients was confirmed by negative nucleocapsid antibodies before and after vaccination. The library came from the immunoSEQ multiplex PCR assay. TCRdb took over this immuneACCESS table, retaining in-frame rearrangements with V and J assigned. Such tables are incomplete; in checked studies, under half of the missing clones stem from an unresolved V gene, and the remainder is unexplained. Here the sample has tens of thousands of clones; approximately 70% occur a single time. About 4.1% of the sample is taken by the ten largest.

The sequencing used CD4+ T cells from PBMCs cultured with HCoV-OC43 spike peptides, collected before COVID-19 vaccination. Taken with the paper, the label for cell subset or site translates to: HCoV-OC43 spike overlapping peptide pool stimulation. The receptors were sampled from a human donor who received a COVID-19 vaccine.

The V and J genes are TRBV7-3 and TRBJ2-7; 7 nucleotides align to TRBD1. The germline gives CDR1 SGHTA, CDR2 FQGTGA. The CDR3 has 16 residues. V gave up 3 bases and J gave up 7 bases; unmatched junction bases: 15. The CDR3 coding sequence is TGTGCCAGCAGCTTGATGACAGGGACCTGGGCGAAAGAGCAGTACGTC. Translating gives CASSLMTGTWAKEQYV.

The V gene is TRBV3-1 (or the pseudogene TRBV3-2), the J gene TRBJ2-1; tentatively, D is TRBD1 or TRBD2 (5 bases each). Looked up from germline, CDR1 is LGHDT and CDR2 is YNNKEL (reference sequence). Trimming removed 0 bases at V and 8 bases at J, with 17 bases between. CDR3 size: 16 residues. CDR3: CASSQDRSWGTDEQFF. The CDR3 DNA sequence: TGTGCCAGCAGCCAAGATCGTTCCTGGGGGACGGATGAGCAGTTCTTC.

J is TRBJ2-3 and V is TRBV5-1; tentative D call: TRBD2 (5 bases). Trimming removed 1 base at V and 4 bases at J, with 10 bases between. Germline CDR1 is SGHRS and CDR2 is YFSETQ. This CDR3 comprises 14 residues. CDR3 sequence: CASSLTSLADTQYF. The CDR3, as DNA: TGCGCCAGCAGCTTGACTAGTTTGGCAGATACGCAGTATTTT.

The chain couples TRBV18 to TRBJ1-3; 11 bases match TRBD1. The junction had 1 base not matched to a gene; V was cut back by 3 bases and J by 0 bases. The CDR3 extends over 16 amino acids. Germline-derived CDR1 and CDR2 are KGHSH and LQKENI. The CDR3 here is CASSPGQGVSGNTIYF. The CDR3 nucleotides are TGTGCCAGCTCACCGGGACAGGGGGTCTCTGGAAACACCATATATTTT.

The rearrangement joins TRBV3-1 (or the pseudogene TRBV3-2) to TRBJ2-3, with 8 bases that match TRBD1. The CDR3 is 16 amino acids. The V and J ends lost 2 bases and 1 base, in that order; junction bases with no gene match: 5. Germline CDR1 and CDR2: LGHDT and YNNKEL (reference sequence). CDR3 sequence: CASSQQGAVGTDTQYF. Here the CDR3 DNA reads TGTGCCAGCAGCCAACAGGGGGCAGTTGGCACAGATACGCAGTATTTT.

This chain joins TRBV27 and TRBJ2-7, with D perhaps given as TRBD1 or TRBD2 (5 bases each). CDR1 is MNHEY and CDR2 is SMNVEV in the germline V gene (reference sequence). CDR3 length equals 14 residues. With 5 bases removed from V and 1 base from J, the gap between germline ends came to 12 bases. Written as DNA, the CDR3 is TGTGCCAGCAGTAAGGGACGGGATTCCTACGAGCAGTACGTC. This translates into CASSKGRDSYEQYV.

The chain employs TRBV12-3 or TRBV12-4 and TRBJ1-2; no clear D. This CDR3 is 13 amino acids long. Trimming shortened V by 6 bases and J by 7 bases, and 15 bases separated the two germline ends. The CDR3, as DNA: TGTGCCAGCAGCCGCGGGAGCGAACGTGGCTACACCTTC. This gives the protein CASSRGSERGYTF.

This clone occurred once. The J gene is TRBJ2-5, the V gene TRBV3-1 (or the pseudogene TRBV3-2); 9 positions match TRBD2. The CDR3 covers 16 residues. The V segment lost 2 bases and the J segment 5 bases; nucleotides outside the gene matches: 9. Germline V gene data show CDR1 as LGHDT and CDR2 as YNNKEL (reference sequence). For the CDR3, the DNA is TGTGCCAGCAGCCAATTTAGCGGGGGAGGTGGGGAGACCCAGTACTTC. Its translation is CASSQFSGGGGETQYF.

The chain is built from TRBV9 and TRBJ1-2; D not certain. The CDR3 totals 15 residues. Germline V gene sequence: CDR1 SGDLS, CDR2 YYNGEE. The V end was cut by 0 bases, the J end by 7 bases, with 16 bases between. This CDR3 is CASSVDSALGSGYTF. CDR3 sequence (DNA): TGTGCCAGCAGCGTAGACTCGGCGCTCGGCTCTGGCTACACCTTC.

The V gene is TRBV6-1, the J gene TRBJ1-6; D uncertain. V lost 1 base, J lost 10 bases, and 17 bases lay in between. The CDR3 is 16 amino acids. Per germline, CDR1 MNHNS and CDR2 SASEGT. The CDR3, as DNA: TGTGCCAGCAGTGAAGTGAGGGCGGGAGAAGGGTCACCCCTCCACTTT. Residues: CASSEVRAGEGSPLHF.

This chain joins TRBV5-8 and TRBJ2-3, with 8 bases identical to TRBD2. The V segment lost 4 bases and the J segment 6 bases; nucleotides outside the gene matches: 13. The CDR3 spans 16 residues. Per the germline V gene, CDR1 is SGHTS and CDR2 is YDEGEE. CDR3 in DNA: TGTGCCAGCAGCCCGGAGCGGGGGCCAAGAGGGGATACGCAGTATTTT. Amino acid sequence: CASSPERGPRGDTQYF.

J is TRBJ1-2 and V is TRBV4-1; D is undetermined. The germline gives CDR1 MGHRA, CDR2 YSYEKL. The ends were cut back, 0 bases at V and 4 bases at J, with 12 bases in the middle. CDR3 length equals 15 residues. Here the CDR3 DNA reads TGCGCCAGCAGCCAAGACTACCTAGGTAGCTATGGCTACACCTTC. Translation gives CASSQDYLGSYGYTF.

The J gene is TRBJ2-5, the V gene TRBV21-1; the table's D gene call, TRBD1, was not cross checked with the DNA. TRBV21-1 is designated a pseudogene. The CDR3 totals 12 residues. CDR3 amino acids: CASLMPGETQYF. CDR3 coding DNA: TGTGCCAGCTTAATGCCAGGGGAGACCCAGTACTTC.

This clone was picked up a small number of times. The chain combines TRBV5-5 with TRBJ1-5, with 7 bases matching TRBD1. The V gene's germline CDR1 is SGHKS and CDR2 YYEKEE (reference sequence). The CDR3 sequence is 15 residues long. Trimming took 4 bases from V and 5 from J; bases not matched to a gene: 9. CDR3 in DNA: TGTGCCAGCAGCCCGATTACAGGGGCTGATCAGCCCCAGCATTTT. Translation gives CASSPITGADQPQHF.

The chain recombines TRBV25-1 with TRBJ1-2; 9 nucleotides align to TRBD1. Germline CDR1 reads MGHDK; CDR2 reads SYGVNS. CDR3 length: 15 amino acids. With V trimmed by 3 bases and J by 2 bases, 4 bases remained unmatched. The CDR3, as DNA: TGTGCCAGCAGTGACCCCGGACAGGGGAACTATGGCTACACCTTC. This translates into CASSDPGQGNYGYTF.

The chain employs TRBV18 and TRBJ2-1, with D unclear. Germline CDR1 KGHSH, CDR2 LQKENI. V was trimmed by 2 bases and J by 9 bases, leaving 11 bases between them. The CDR3 length is 13 residues. Here the CDR3 DNA reads TGTGCCAGCTCACCAGCTCAGGTGGGTGAGCAGTTCTTC. The encoded protein is CASSPAQVGEQFF.

There are a few counts of this clone. V and J are TRBV5-1 and TRBJ1-6; D call uncertain. The V and J ends lost 1 base and 9 bases respectively, with 14 bases between them. The germline gives CDR1 SGHRS, CDR2 YFSETQ. The CDR3 has 15 residues. The CDR3 sequence is CASSLWGTMGSPLHF. For the CDR3, the DNA is TGCGCCAGCAGCTTGTGGGGAACAATGGGTTCACCCCTCCACTTT.

The rearrangement joins TRBV18 to TRBJ2-1; D might be TRBD1 or TRBD2, each matching 6 bases. Germline V CDR1 and CDR2: KGHSH, LQKENI. The length of the CDR3 is 13 residues. The V gene lost 4 bases and the J gene lost 7 bases, with 11 bases spanning the gap. In nucleotides, the CDR3 is TGTGCCAGCTCACGGGGGGCGGGAAATGAGCAGTTCTTC. Translated, it gives CASSRGAGNEQFF.

This sequence joins TRBV27 and TRBJ1-2, with D maybe TRBD1 (5 bases). Trimming pared 1 base from V and 0 bases from J, leaving 12 bases between. CDR1 MNHEY and CDR2 SMNVEV come from the germline V gene (reference sequence). The CDR3 has 16 residues. CDR3 DNA sequence: TGTGCCAGCAGTTTATTGGGGGACTTAGCTAACTATGGCTACACCTTC. It specifies CASSLLGDLANYGYTF.

The V gene is TRBV6-6, the J gene TRBJ2-1; 9 bases are a match to TRBD1. The CDR3 runs to 16 residues. The germline gives CDR1 MNHNY, CDR2 SVGAGI (reference sequence). Trimming removed 6 bases from V and 10 bases from J; junction bases left unmatched: 16. The CDR3 loop reads CASSPVGQGFRQEQFF. The CDR3 region has the DNA TGTGCCAGCAGCCCCGTTGGACAGGGGTTCAGGCAGGAGCAGTTCTTC.

The chain joins TRBV19 to TRBJ2-3; weak D call: TRBD2 (7 bases). Trimming stripped 10 bases from V and 2 bases from J, with 16 bases between. The CDR3 totals 14 residues. Germline values: CDR1 LNHDA, CDR2 SQIVND (reference sequence). The CDR3 region has the DNA TGTGCCACCTGGGGGGGACACTTCACAGATACGCAGTATTTT. It encodes CATWGGHFTDTQYF.

This chain joins TRBV28 and TRBJ1-1, with a weak D call TRBD1 (5 bases). Germline assignment: CDR1 MDHEN and CDR2 SYDVKM. Trimming took 1 base from V and 4 from J, leaving 13 bases between them. This CDR3 spans 15 amino acids. DNA for the CDR3: TGTGCCAGCAGTTTATTGTATCGGGGGTCCACTGAAGCTTTCTTT. This codes for CASSLLYRGSTEAFF. Drawing the rest from reference TRBV28 and TRBJ1-1, the complete variable domain is DVKVTQSSRYLVKRTGEKVFLECVQDMDHENMFWYRQDPGLGLRLIYFSYDVKMKEKGDIPEGYSVSREKKERFSLILESASTNQTSMYLCASSLLYRGSTEAFFGQGTRLTVV.

The chain links TRBV3-1 (or the pseudogene TRBV3-2) to TRBJ1-1; 9 bases line up with TRBD1. The CDR3 has 14 residues. CDR1 is LGHDT and CDR2 is YNNKEL in the germline V gene (reference sequence). V lost 5 bases, J lost 6 bases, and 7 bases stayed unmatched. The CDR3 nucleotides are TGTGCCAGCAGCTCCGGGACAGGGAGAGCTGAAGCTTTCTTT. Amino acid sequence: CASSSGTGRAEAFF.

This clone was recorded a few times. The rearrangement links TRBV7-2 to TRBJ2-7, with no clear D. The CDR3 has 13 residues. Per the germline V gene, CDR1 is SGHTA and CDR2 is FQGNSA. V was pared by 3 bases and J by 2 bases, with 8 bases between. CDR3 region: CASSLGSPYEQYV. The DNA for the CDR3 is TGTGCCAGCAGCTTGGGCAGCCCCTACGAGCAGTACGTC.

This clone was detected a few times. The CDR3 bases are TGTGCCAGCAGCTGGGCGGCGGGACGGTTAGACTCACCCCTCCACTTT. This gives the protein CASSWAAGRLDSPLHF. The chain employs TRBV7-9 and TRBJ1-6; possible D gene TRBD1, 5 bases. The CDR3 sequence is 16 residues long. With 4 bases removed from V and 10 bases from J, the gap between germline ends came to 20 bases. Germline assignment: CDR1 SEHNR and CDR2 FQNEAQ (reference sequence).

The chain is built from TRBV11-3 and TRBJ2-1; possibly TRBD1 for D (6 bases). In germline, CDR1 is SGHNT, CDR2 YENEEA. The CDR3 sequence is 16 residues long. Trimming shortened V by 5 bases and J by 1 base, and 15 bases separated the two germline ends. CDR3 amino acids: CASSPRQDLSYNEQFF. The CDR3 DNA is TGTGCCAGCAGCCCGAGACAGGACCTGTCCTACAATGAGCAGTTCTTC.

This chain joins TRBV3-1 (or the pseudogene TRBV3-2) and TRBJ2-7, with D possibly TRBD1 on 6 matching bases. The germline V and J ends were trimmed by 0 bases and 12 bases, with 15 bases remaining between them. CDR3 size: 13 residues. Germline V CDR1 and CDR2: LGHDT, YNNKEL (reference sequence). For the CDR3, the DNA is TGTGCCAGCAGCCAAGACCTGGCAGGGGTTCTGTACGTC. This translates into CASSQDLAGVLYV.

CDR3 DNA sequence: TGTGCCACCAGTGCTTACGGGACAGCGAACACCGGGGAGCTGTTTTTT. Its translation is CATSAYGTANTGELFF. This chain uses TRBV24-1 with TRBJ2-2; 7 positions match TRBD1. CDR3 length: 16 residues. Per germline, CDR1 KGHDR and CDR2 SFDVKD. The V and J ends lost 5 bases and 0 bases, in that order; junction bases with no gene match: 5.

In DNA form, the CDR3 reads TGTGCCAGCTCACCCCGACTTGGACAAATAGATACGCAGTATTTT. Translation gives CASSPRLGQIDTQYF. The V call is TRBV18, the J call TRBJ2-3, with D maybe TRBD1 (5 bases). Germline V gives CDR1 KGHSH, CDR2 LQKENI. Trimming cost V 3 bases and J 5 bases, with 15 bases left between them. The CDR3 sequence is 15 residues long.

The chain is built from TRBV3-1 (or the pseudogene TRBV3-2) and TRBJ2-1; D might be TRBD1 (6 bases). The CDR3 consists of 17 residues. Trimming pared 3 bases from V and 3 bases from J, leaving 18 bases between. CDR1 is LGHDT and CDR2 is YNNKEL in the germline V gene (reference sequence). CDR3 bases: TGTGCCAGCAGCCATCCCACGAGGGGGTCCCTCTACAATGAGCAGTTCTTC. This codes for CASSHPTRGSLYNEQFF.